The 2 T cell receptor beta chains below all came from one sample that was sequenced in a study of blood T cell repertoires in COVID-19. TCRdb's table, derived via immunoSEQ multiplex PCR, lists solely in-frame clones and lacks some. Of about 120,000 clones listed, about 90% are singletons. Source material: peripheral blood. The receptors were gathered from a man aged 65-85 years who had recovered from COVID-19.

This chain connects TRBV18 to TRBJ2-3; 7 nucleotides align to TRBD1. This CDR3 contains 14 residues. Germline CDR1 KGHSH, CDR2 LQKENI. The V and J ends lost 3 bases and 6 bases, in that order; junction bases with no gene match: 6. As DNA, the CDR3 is TGTGCCAGCTCACCCGGGACAGTCCCCGATACGCAGTATTTT. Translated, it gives CASSPGTVPDTQYF.

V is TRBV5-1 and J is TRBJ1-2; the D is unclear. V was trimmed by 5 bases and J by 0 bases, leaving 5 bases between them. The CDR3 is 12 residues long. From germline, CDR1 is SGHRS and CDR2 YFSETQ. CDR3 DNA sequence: TGCGCCAGCAGTAGTACTAACTATGGCTACACCTTC. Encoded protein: CASSSTNYGYTF.